The entry below gives a single T cell receptor (beta chain) sequence along with its context. These data belong to a study of technical replicates of blood from a few donors. TCRdb's table, derived via immunoSEQ multiplex PCR, lists solely in-frame clones and lacks some. In the table there are 55,000 to 65,000 clones, about 94% of which are singletons. Trimming took 0 bases from V and 6 from J, leaving 8 bases between them. CDR1 is LGHNA, CDR2 YSLEER, per germline. This CDR3 is 13 amino acids long. Sequencing was performed on PBMCs. The sequence came from a human donor in good health. Some clones in this sample may be carry-over from other donors' samples. J is TRBJ1-2 and V is TRBV4-3, with D unresolved. The CDR3: CASSQELFDGYTF. The CDR3 nucleotides read TGCGCCAGCAGCCAAGAACTGTTTGATGGCTACACCTTC.